The source of this T cell receptor (beta chain) is a study of technical replicates of blood from a handful of donors. Produced via immunoSEQ multiplex PCR; TCRdb's table is partial and in-frame only. In the table there are around 80,000 clones, around 90% of which are singletons. After removal of 6 bases from V and 1 base from J, the junction contained 14 bases not matched to a gene. The CDR3 covers 18 residues. Germline values: CDR1 MNHEY, CDR2 SMNVEV (reference sequence). The V gene is TRBV27, the J gene TRBJ1-2; 10 nucleotides align to TRBD1. This TCR was recovered from a human donor in good health. The sample comprised T cells isolated from PBMCs. The CDR3 loop reads CASRTRDRGSGLNYGYTF. For the CDR3, the DNA is TGTGCCAGCAGAACCCGGGACAGGGGTTCGGGGCTTAACTATGGCTACACCTTC.